The 32 T cell receptor beta chains listed next were all sequenced from one sample in a study of blood T cell dynamics during melanoma immunotherapy. The time point denotes: pre-treatment baseline. Here immunoSEQ multiplex PCR was the method, and the copy in TCRdb shows in-frame clones only, minus some. The data show approximately 23,000 clones, around nine tenths seen once. The sequencing here drew on blood, taken from a patient treated with checkpoint blockade. The source of these receptors is a human donor with melanoma.

The rearrangement links TRBV2 to TRBJ2-1; perhaps TRBD1 as D (5 bases). In germline, CDR1 is SNHLY, CDR2 FYNNEI. The CDR3 totals 15 residues. Trimming left V 5 bases short and J 2 bases short, with 13 bases between. CDR3 nucleotide sequence: TGTGCCAGCAGTCCGCGGCGCAGGGCCTACAATGAGCAGTTCTTC. Encoded protein: CASSPRRRAYNEQFF.

This clone appeared once. The chain's CDR3 is CASSLERGSTDTQYF. The CDR3 nucleotides are TGCGCCAGCAGCTTGGAGAGGGGATCGACAGATACGCAGTATTTT. The V gene is TRBV5-1, the J gene TRBJ2-3; D could derive from TRBD1 or TRBD2 (5 bases each). This CDR3 region has 15 residues. V lost 0 bases and J lost 3, with 11 bases in between. Germline lookup yields CDR1 SGHRS and CDR2 YFSETQ.

The chain combines TRBV27 with TRBJ2-5; D not resolved. This CDR3 comprises 15 residues. Germline V gives CDR1 MNHEY, CDR2 SMNVEV (reference sequence). Trimming stripped 1 base from V and 5 bases from J, with 14 bases between. CDR3 protein: CASSLLGLRRETQYF. The DNA of the CDR3 is TGTGCCAGCAGTTTATTAGGCCTAAGGCGGGAGACCCAGTACTTC.

This chain links TRBV4-2 with TRBJ1-1; D not resolved. Germline V gives CDR1 LGHNA, CDR2 YNFKEQ. V lost 1 base to trimming and J lost 2 bases, with 8 bases between them. This CDR3 is built from 14 residues. The CDR3 reads CASSQVIRNTEAFF. The CDR3 DNA reads as TGTGCCAGCAGCCAAGTCATCAGAAACACTGAAGCTTTCTTT.

This clone has just a few counts. The rearrangement links TRBV5-1 to TRBJ1-2; D call uncertain. This CDR3 has 14 amino acids. Germline V gene data show CDR1 as SGHRS and CDR2 as YFSETQ. Trimming cost V 0 bases and J 0 bases, with 6 bases left between them. The CDR3 reads CASSLAPPNYGYTF. CDR3 sequence (DNA): TGCGCCAGCAGCTTGGCTCCGCCTAACTATGGCTACACCTTC.

The chain couples TRBV19 to TRBJ1-4; no clear D gene. Germline CDR1 LNHDA, CDR2 SQIVND (reference sequence). The CDR3 runs to 13 residues. V was trimmed by 4 bases and J by 8 bases, leaving 11 bases between them. In DNA, the CDR3 is TGTGCCAGTAGTACGGACGGTCCCGAAAAACTGTTTTTT. Residues: CASSTDGPEKLFF.

V and J are TRBV2 and TRBJ2-1; the match to TRBD2 covers 10 bases. V shed 6 bases and J 4 bases; nucleotides not matched to a gene: 3. The CDR3 covers 14 residues. The germline V gene encodes CDR1 SNHLY and CDR2 FYNNEI. This CDR3 reads CASRKREGYNEQFF. The DNA for the CDR3 is TGTGCCAGCAGGAAGCGGGAGGGGTACAATGAGCAGTTCTTC.

The chain links TRBV7-2 to TRBJ2-1; 11 positions agree with TRBD2. Unmatched junction bases numbered 5, after V lost 5 bases and J lost 2 bases. Germline CDR1 and CDR2: SGHTA and FQGNSA. There are 16 residues in the CDR3. The CDR3 loop reads CASSLIAGGPYNEQFF. In DNA form, the CDR3 reads TGTGCCAGCAGCCTTATAGCGGGAGGGCCCTACAATGAGCAGTTCTTC.

The CDR3 is CASSSPGGPYEQYF. In DNA, the CDR3 is TGTGCCAGCAGCTCGCCCGGGGGCCCCTACGAGCAGTACTTC. The rearrangement links TRBV5-6 to TRBJ2-7, with D possibly called TRBD1 or TRBD2 (6 bases each). Per the germline V gene, CDR1 is SGHDT and CDR2 is YYEEEE. The CDR3 loop spans 14 amino acids. V lost 3 bases, J lost 2 bases, and 12 bases lay in between.

The count of this clone is one. J is TRBJ1-4 and V is TRBV7-8; no clear D gene. The CDR3 consists of 16 residues. The V and J ends lost 4 bases and 6 bases respectively, with 18 bases between them. CDR1 is SGHVS, CDR2 FQNEAQ, per germline. In nucleotides, the CDR3 is TGTGCCAGCAGCTCAGCTCGTGTTGATCCTTATGAAAAACTGTTTTTT. It encodes CASSSARVDPYEKLFF.

The rearrangement uses TRBV4-2 and TRBJ2-7, with 12 nucleotides matching TRBD2. Germline CDR1 LGHNA, CDR2 YNFKEQ. V was clipped by 0 bases and J by 6 bases; unmatched bases: 6. This CDR3 has 16 amino acids. The CDR3 loop is CASSQDSALAGGEQYF. CDR3 in DNA: TGTGCCAGCAGCCAAGATTCAGCACTAGCGGGAGGCGAGCAGTACTTC.

The chain links TRBV19 to TRBJ1-2, with D hard to call. The CDR3 totals 12 residues. Trimming removed 8 bases from V and 8 bases from J, with 15 bases in between. Looked up from germline, CDR1 is LNHDA and CDR2 is SQIVND (reference sequence). The CDR3 sequence is CASGEPRRGYTF. CDR3 DNA: TGTGCCAGTGGGGAACCTCGGAGGGGCTACACCTTC.

This clone was seen more than once but under ten times. The chain joins TRBV5-8 to TRBJ1-1; D is uncertain. The CDR3 totals 11 residues. The V gene lost 0 bases and the J gene lost 10 bases, with 7 bases spanning the gap. Germline-derived CDR1 and CDR2 are SGHTS and YDEGEE. The CDR3, as DNA: TGTGCCAGCAGCTTGGTAGGATCAGCTTTCTTT. This sequence encodes CASSLVGSAFF.

The chain uses TRBV6-5 and TRBJ2-1, with D perhaps matching TRBD2 (6 bases). The CDR3 has 14 amino acids. V shed 7 bases and J shed 0 bases, with 10 bases lying between them. In germline, CDR1 is MNHEY, CDR2 SVGAGI. CDR3 DNA sequence: TGTGCCAGCATGGAGGGGAGCTCCTACAATGAGCAGTTCTTC. Translating gives CASMEGSSYNEQFF.

V gene TRBV19 combines with J gene TRBJ2-1; TRBD1 or TRBD2 may be the D gene (5 bases each). The CDR3 is made up of 15 amino acids. Germline CDR1 is LNHDA and CDR2 is SQIVND (reference sequence). Between the trimmed V and J ends, which lost 5 bases and 9 bases, there was a span of 20 bases. The CDR3 region has the DNA TGTGCCAGTAGTCCTACCTCAACCTCGAGGGGTGAGCAGTTCTTC. Residues: CASSPTSTSRGEQFF.

This clone was seen a handful of times. The rearrangement links TRBV27 to TRBJ2-7, with D unresolved. This CDR3 has 12 amino acids. V dropped 6 bases and J dropped 3 bases, with 9 bases sitting between them. Germline V gene data show CDR1 as MNHEY and CDR2 as SMNVEV (reference sequence). DNA of the CDR3: TGTGCCAGCAGCTCGACGGTCTACGAGCAGTACTTC. As protein: CASSSTVYEQYF.

V usage is TRBV2 and J usage is TRBJ1-1; TRBD1 might be the D (5 bases). The CDR3 consists of 17 residues. V lost 3 bases, J lost 1 base, and 18 bases lay in between. The germline V gene encodes CDR1 SNHLY and CDR2 FYNNEI. The CDR3 nucleotides are TGTGCCAGCAGTGATGGGCCCGCCCCCGGACAGAACACTGAAGCTTTCTTT. This encodes CASSDGPAPGQNTEAFF.

V is TRBV14 and J is TRBJ1-3; D not certain. V was shortened by 1 base and J by 1 base, with 8 bases between the two germline ends. Germline CDR1 reads SGHDN; CDR2 reads FVKESK. The CDR3 is 15 amino acids. CDR3 amino acids: CASSQVFGSGNTIYF. DNA of the CDR3: TGTGCCAGCAGCCAAGTGTTCGGATCTGGAAACACCATATATTTT.

The genes are TRBV5-6 and TRBJ2-7; 11 bases line up with TRBD2. Germline CDR1 is SGHDT and CDR2 is YYEEEE. The ends lost 0 bases at V and 7 bases at J; junction bases unmatched: 0. The CDR3 runs 13 residues. The DNA for the CDR3 is TGTGCCAGCAGCTTGGGACTAGCGGGAGAGCAGTACTTC. Translated: CASSLGLAGEQYF.

V and J are TRBV29-1 and TRBJ1-4; the match to TRBD1 covers 8 bases. V was pared by 1 base and J by 8 bases, with 6 bases of the junction left unmatched. Germline V gene sequence: CDR1 SQVTM, CDR2 ANQGSEA. This CDR3 has 14 residues. This CDR3 reads CSVEVPGTGEKLFF. For the CDR3, the DNA is TGCAGCGTTGAAGTTCCCGGGACAGGCGAAAAACTGTTTTTT.

The genes are TRBV18 and TRBJ1-1; the D gene is possibly TRBD1 (6 bases). The CDR3 sequence is 17 residues long. Looked up from germline, CDR1 is KGHSH and CDR2 is LQKENI. Trimming took 4 bases from V and 0 from J, leaving 18 bases between them. The CDR3 reads CASSLDLQGTMNTEAFF. As DNA, the CDR3 is TGTGCCAGCTCACTCGATCTCCAGGGGACCATGAACACTGAAGCTTTCTTT.

This sequence joins TRBV6-6 and TRBJ1-3; D is perhaps TRBD1 (6 bases). This CDR3 has 14 amino acids. Germline CDR1 and CDR2: MNHNY and SVGAGI (reference sequence). V lost 10 bases to trimming and J lost 2 bases, with 15 bases between them. The CDR3 is CATGSGVTGNTIYF. CDR3 nucleotides: TGTGCCACCGGGTCAGGGGTAACTGGAAACACCATATATTTT.

The chain couples TRBV15 to TRBJ1-6; 9 bases map to TRBD1. Trimming took 4 bases from V and 7 from J; bases not matched to a gene: 2. The CDR3 is 14 residues long. From germline, CDR1 is LNHNV and CDR2 YYDKDF (reference sequence). This CDR3 reads CATSTGTGNSPLHF. The CDR3 DNA reads TGTGCCACCAGCACCGGGACAGGGAATTCACCCCTCCACTTT.

J is TRBJ1-1 and V is TRBV7-3, with TRBD1 as a possible D gene (6 bases). Looked up from germline, CDR1 is SGHTA and CDR2 is FQGTGA. The V and J ends lost 5 bases and 1 base respectively, with 14 bases between them. The CDR3 is made up of 15 amino acids. The CDR3 loop is CASSPREGGNTEAFF. The CDR3 DNA is TGTGCCAGCAGCCCTCGGGAGGGGGGGAACACTGAAGCTTTCTTT.

The gene calls are TRBV6-1 and TRBJ1-5; D remains ambiguous. This CDR3 contains 12 residues. V lost 4 bases and J lost 5, with 6 bases in between. Germline-derived CDR1 and CDR2 are MNHNS and SASEGT. CDR3 coding DNA: TGTGCCAGCAGTGTTGCAGATCAGCCCCAGCATTTT. Its protein product is CASSVADQPQHF.

The chain carries TRBV4-1 and TRBJ2-3; D is possibly TRBD2 (5 bases). Germline CDR1 and CDR2: MGHRA and YSYEKL. The CDR3 has 17 residues. Trimming took 1 base from V and 3 from J, leaving 17 bases between them. CDR3 residues: CASSQGLSPGMTDTQYF. Here the CDR3 DNA reads TGCGCCAGCAGCCAAGGGTTGAGTCCGGGGATGACAGATACGCAGTATTTT.

The chain combines TRBV30 with TRBJ1-5, with no clear D. Trimming stripped 0 bases from V and 6 bases from J, with 12 bases between. The V gene's germline CDR1 is GTSNPN and CDR2 SVGIG (reference sequence). There are 14 residues in the CDR3. The CDR3 region is CAWSVGQNGQPQHF. The CDR3 nucleotides are TGTGCCTGGAGTGTAGGGCAGAATGGTCAGCCCCAGCATTTT.

This chain links TRBV9 with TRBJ1-1, with D perhaps TRBD1 (5 bases). The ends were cut back, 0 bases at V and 0 bases at J, with 9 bases in the middle. The CDR3 runs 15 residues. Germline V gene data show CDR1 as SGDLS and CDR2 as YYNGEE. DNA for the CDR3: TGTGCCAGCAGCGTAGTTTCAGGGCTGAACACTGAAGCTTTCTTT. This translates into CASSVVSGLNTEAFF.

The chain is built from TRBV30 and TRBJ1-5; tentative D call: TRBD1 (5 bases). The ends were cut back, 2 bases at V and 8 bases at J, with 19 bases in the middle. Germline assignment: CDR1 GTSNPN and CDR2 SVGIG (reference sequence). The CDR3 sequence is 15 residues long. CDR3 sequence reads: CAWSTRDGRREPQHF. Here the CDR3 DNA reads TGTGCCTGGAGTACCCGGGACGGACGCAGGGAGCCCCAGCATTTT.

V and J are TRBV5-1 and TRBJ2-1; D is undetermined. Germline loops: CDR1 SGHRS, CDR2 YFSETQ. This CDR3 spans 15 amino acids. V was shortened by 0 bases and J by 3 bases, with 10 bases between the two germline ends. DNA for the CDR3: TGCGCCAGCAGCTTGGAGATGGCCCGCTACAATGAGCAGTTCTTC. It encodes CASSLEMARYNEQFF. Supplemented by reference TRBV5-1 and TRBJ2-1, the full variable domain reads KAGVTQTPRYLIKTRGQQVTLSCSPISGHRSVSWYQQTPGQGLQFLFEYFSETQRNKGNFPGRFSGRQFSNSRSEMNVSTLELGDSALYLCASSLEMARYNEQFFGPGTRLTVL.

This chain connects TRBV11-3 to TRBJ2-5; 7 bases are a match to TRBD2. V lost 1 base, J lost 11 bases, and 16 bases stayed unmatched. The CDR3 contains 16 residues. From germline, CDR1 is SGHNT and CDR2 YENEEA. The CDR3 nucleotides are TGTGCCAGCAGCTTAGGAGAAGGACTAGTGGGCGAAGAGCAGTACTTC. It translates to CASSLGEGLVGEEQYF.

The chain couples TRBV27 to TRBJ1-1; tentatively, D is TRBD1 (6 bases). The V and J ends lost 5 bases and 1 base respectively, with 14 bases between them. The germline CDR1 and CDR2 sequences are MNHEY and SMNVEV (reference sequence). This CDR3 region has 15 residues. The CDR3 here is CASSPWGGANTEAFF. CDR3 sequence (DNA): TGTGCCAGCAGTCCATGGGGGGGCGCGAACACTGAAGCTTTCTTT.